This passage covers 22 T cell receptor beta chains from one sample sequenced in a study of T cells in Graves' hyperthyroidism and ophthalmopathy. TCR beta CDR3 regions were amplified from RNA transcripts. TCR CDR3 underwent first-round RT-PCR with the HTBI primer set. In TCRdb, the multiplex PCR reads were re-called with MiXCR into one record per CDR3 protein. The sample contains approximately 740,000 distinct CDR3 sequences, approximately 14% of which appear only once. Sequencing was done on a sample of blood. Source of these receptors: a woman in her late teens or twenties with Graves' hyperthyroidism.

A few counts support this clonotype. The chain uses TRBV7-2 and TRBJ2-1; the match to TRBD2 covers 7 bases. V was clipped by 1 base and J by 4 bases; unmatched bases: 7. Germline-derived CDR1 and CDR2 are SGHTA and FQGNSA. This CDR3 spans 16 amino acids. CDR3 protein: CASSLGGEGRYNEQFF. CDR3 sequence (DNA): TGTGCCAGCAGCTTAGGGGGGGAGGGACGGTACAATGAGCAGTTCTTC.

This clonotype was picked up many times. The chain joins TRBV7-9 to TRBJ2-1; D might be TRBD2 (6 bases). Germline CDR1 reads SEHNR; CDR2 reads FQNEAQ (reference sequence). This CDR3 is 15 amino acids long. Trimming removed 2 bases at V and 6 bases at J, with 14 bases between. CDR3 region: CASSLFGTRSNEQFF. CDR3 bases: TGTGCCAGCAGCTTATTCGGGACTCGAAGCAATGAGCAGTTCTTC.

Many counts were recorded for this clonotype. This chain links TRBV12-3 or TRBV12-4 with TRBJ1-5, with D uncertain. The length of the CDR3 is 13 residues. Trimming shortened V by 5 bases and J by 6 bases, and 11 bases separated the two germline ends. The CDR3 region is CASSMPWGQPQHF. In DNA, the CDR3 is TGTGCCAGCAGTATGCCTTGGGGTCAGCCCCAGCATTTT.

This clonotype was seen repeatedly, ten times or more. The rearrangement joins TRBV6-2 or TRBV6-3 to TRBJ2-7; D not resolved. The CDR3 extends over 13 amino acids. Germline V gene data show CDR1 as MNHEY and CDR2 as SVGEGT. With 5 bases removed from V and 2 bases from J, the gap between germline ends came to 10 bases. CDR3 region: CASSMALAYEQYF. CDR3 sequence (DNA): TGTGCCAGCAGTATGGCGCTGGCCTACGAGCAGTACTTC.

This clonotype was observed a few times. V usage is TRBV2 and J usage is TRBJ2-2; the D gene is possibly TRBD1 (6 bases). Trimming took off 4 bases at V and 7 bases at J, with 13 bases between the two ends. CDR3 length: 14 amino acids. From germline, CDR1 is SNHLY and CDR2 FYNNEI. CDR3 nucleotide sequence: TGTGCCAGCAGTGCATCTAGGGGGTTCGGGGAGCTGTTTTTT. Translated: CASSASRGFGELFF.

This clonotype was counted at least ten times. The chain combines TRBV6-1 with TRBJ1-2; a possible D gene is TRBD1 (6 bases). CDR1 is MNHNS and CDR2 is SASEGT in the germline V gene. Trimming cost V 4 bases and J 0 bases, with 12 bases left between them. The CDR3 has 15 residues. This chain's CDR3 is CASSGWTAANYGYTF. The CDR3 DNA is TGTGCCAGCAGTGGCTGGACAGCAGCTAACTATGGCTACACCTTC.

This chain joins TRBV6-1 and TRBJ1-4; D ambiguous. Trimming stripped 5 bases from V and 15 bases from J, with 16 bases between. The germline CDR1 and CDR2 sequences are MNHNS and SASEGT. The CDR3 loop spans 12 amino acids. The CDR3 spells CASSSTVPLLFF. The CDR3 nucleotides read TGTGCCAGCAGTTCCACGGTCCCTTTGTTGTTTTTT.

This clonotype was recorded many times. This chain links TRBV28 with TRBJ1-4; 8 positions agree with TRBD1. The CDR3 is 14 residues long. The junction had 6 bases not matched to a gene; V was cut back by 4 bases and J by 8 bases. CDR1 MDHEN and CDR2 SYDVKM come from the germline V gene. In DNA form, the CDR3 reads TGTGCCAGCAGTTCAGGACAGGGCGAGGAAAAACTGTTTTTT. Encoded protein: CASSSGQGEEKLFF.

This clonotype was recorded at least ten times. This chain links TRBV6-5 with TRBJ1-1, with D unclear. This CDR3 is built from 16 residues. Trimming cost V 0 bases and J 4 bases, with 15 bases left between them. Germline V CDR1 and CDR2: MNHEY, SVGAGI. The CDR3 nucleotides are TGTGCCAGCAGTTACTCGAATGCGCGGGCGGCCACTGAAGCTTTCTTT. Translation: CASSYSNARAATEAFF.

This clonotype turned up a few times. V gene TRBV12-3 or TRBV12-4 combines with J gene TRBJ1-5; 7 bases match TRBD1. CDR3 length: 16 residues. V was clipped by 3 bases and J by 1 base; unmatched bases: 6. CDR3 sequence reads: CASSFDRASSNQPQHF. The CDR3 DNA is TGTGCCAGCAGTTTTGACAGGGCCTCGAGCAATCAGCCCCAGCATTTT.

The chain is built from TRBV7-8 and TRBJ1-4, with TRBD1 identical over 10 bases. The J segment lost 6 bases and the V segment lost 5 bases, leaving 9 bases of the junction unmatched. CDR3 size: 16 residues. CDR1 is SGHVS and CDR2 is FQNEAQ in the germline V gene. In DNA, the CDR3 is TGTGCCAGCAGCGCCAGACCCGGGACAGGGGATGAAAAACTGTTTTTT. Amino acids: CASSARPGTGDEKLFF.

V usage is TRBV6-1 and J usage is TRBJ1-2, with a weak D call TRBD1 (6 bases). V lost 6 bases and J 7 bases, leaving 9 bases between the germline ends. The CDR3 consists of 11 residues. Per the germline V gene, CDR1 is MNHNS and CDR2 is SASEGT. CDR3 nucleotides: TGTGCCAGCAGACAGGGCCCTGGCTACACCTTC. Its translation: CASRQGPGYTF.

This sequence joins TRBV4-3 and TRBJ2-4, with D possibly TRBD1 on 5 matching bases. V shed 1 base and J shed 1 base, with 14 bases lying between them. This CDR3 comprises 17 residues. CDR1 and CDR2 from the germline V gene are LGHNA and YSLEER. The CDR3 sequence: CASSQGAGKGAKNIQYF. CDR3 DNA sequence: TGCGCCAGCAGCCAAGGGGCCGGTAAGGGGGCCAAAAACATTCAGTACTTC.

There are a few counts of this clonotype. V and J are TRBV29-1 and TRBJ2-3, with D possibly matching TRBD2 (6 bases). Germline loops: CDR1 SQVTM, CDR2 ANQGSEA. This CDR3 is 16 amino acids long. The V gene lost 0 bases and the J gene lost 3 bases, with 16 bases spanning the gap. The DNA of the CDR3 is TGCAGCGTTGAAGATCCCTCGGGGAGGAGGACAGATACGCAGTATTTT. It encodes CSVEDPSGRRTDTQYF.

This rearrangement joins TRBV4-3 to TRBJ2-7, with 9 bases fitting TRBD1. The germline V gene has CDR1 LGHNA and CDR2 YSLEER. There are 16 residues in the CDR3. Trimming cost V 0 bases and J 2 bases; bases outside gene matches: 5. This chain's CDR3 is CASSQEFDRGTYEQYF. DNA for the CDR3: TGCGCCAGCAGCCAAGAGTTTGACAGGGGGACCTACGAGCAGTACTTC.

This clonotype was detected many times. The chain recombines TRBV18 with TRBJ2-3; the D gene is possibly TRBD1 (5 bases). The CDR3 loop spans 17 amino acids. V lost 1 base, J lost 5 bases, and 19 bases lay in between. The germline V gene encodes CDR1 KGHSH and CDR2 LQKENI. The CDR3 is CASSPLVSRADKDTQYF. CDR3 coding DNA: TGTGCCAGCTCACCACTTGTATCCAGGGCCGATAAAGATACGCAGTATTTT. Drawing the rest from reference TRBV18 and TRBJ2-3, the complete variable domain is NAGVMQNPRHLVRRRGQEARLRCSPMKGHSHVYWYRQLPEEGLKFMVYLQKENIIDESGMPKERFSAEFPKEGPSILRIQQVVRGDSAAYFCASSPLVSRADKDTQYFGPGTRLTVL.

This clonotype was found many times. V is TRBV11-2 and J is TRBJ2-7; perhaps TRBD1 as D (6 bases). Germline CDR1 SGHAT, CDR2 FQNNGV. The CDR3 has 18 amino acids. The V end lost 1 base, the J end lost 2 bases, and 21 bases lay between the germline ends. The CDR3 DNA reads TGTGCCAGCAGCTTAGGACCAGGACAGCGAGCCTTAGCCTACGAGCAGTACTTC. It translates to CASSLGPGQRALAYEQYF.

This clonotype was observed a handful of times. The chain links TRBV12-3 or TRBV12-4 to TRBJ2-7; D is ambiguous. The CDR3 runs 11 residues. Trimming left V 6 bases short and J 6 bases short, with 9 bases between. DNA of the CDR3: TGTGCCAGCAGACGTAGGGCCGAGCAGTACTTC. Translation gives CASRRRAEQYF.

This clonotype occurred many times. The chain employs TRBV2 and TRBJ2-1; 12 bases fit TRBD1. The junction had 4 bases not matched to a gene; V was cut back by 3 bases and J by 7 bases. Germline V gene data show CDR1 as SNHLY and CDR2 as FYNNEI. The CDR3 is 15 residues long. The CDR3 sequence is CASSEGQGAGNEQFF. In nucleotides, the CDR3 is TGTGCCAGCAGTGAGGGACAGGGGGCGGGTAATGAGCAGTTCTTC.

This clonotype was picked up many times. The CDR3 coding sequence is TGCAGTGCTAGAGGACAGATTAGCAATCAGCCCCAGCATTTT. It is translated as CSARGQISNQPQHF. The gene calls are TRBV20-1 and TRBJ1-5, with a tentative D call TRBD1 (5 bases). The germline V and J ends were trimmed by 1 base and 0 bases, with 7 bases remaining between them. The CDR3 runs to 14 residues. CDR1 and CDR2 from the germline V gene are DFQATT and SNEGSKA (reference sequence).

This clonotype has only a few counts. J is TRBJ2-5 and V is TRBV20-1; tentative D call: TRBD2 (5 bases). CDR3 length: 10 residues. V lost 6 bases and J 8 bases, leaving 10 bases between the germline ends. Germline CDR1 DFQATT, CDR2 SNEGSKA (reference sequence). The DNA for the CDR3 is TGCAGTGCCGGAGAGGGAACCCAGTACTTC. This gives the protein CSAGEGTQYF.

This clonotype was seen ten or more times. The chain couples TRBV30 to TRBJ2-7, with TRBD2 as a possible D gene (5 bases). V was cut by 4 bases and J by 3 bases, with 13 bases left in between. The CDR3 is 13 residues long. Germline CDR1 and CDR2: GTSNPN and SVGIG (reference sequence). In nucleotides, the CDR3 is TGTGCCTGGAATCGGCTAGCTGGCTACGAGCAGTACTTC. It yields the protein CAWNRLAGYEQYF.